This TCR beta chain was found in a study of neurological immune-mediated disorders (dated by TCRdb to about 2019). Broadly, across the study: Peripheral blood TCR-beta repertoires from HTLV-I-associated myelopathy (HAM/TSP) patients, multiple sclerosis patients and healthy controls were compared by UMI-based sequencing. The roughly 110 TCR-beta libraries included longitudinal samples, technical triplicates and paired sorted CD4+ and CD8+ T-cell subsets alongside PBMC samples. The cohort comprised approximately 67 subjects: roughly 15 HAM/TSP patients, 34 multiple sclerosis patients and approximately 20 healthy controls.

Blood bank volunteers in Maryland, USA served as the healthy controls. Unsorted PBMC libraries were generated from 2 million PBMCs stored in RNAlater at -80 °C until RNA extraction. Peripheral blood underwent Ficoll-Hypaque density gradient centrifugation to isolate PBMCs, which were then cryopreserved in liquid nitrogen. Per the germline V gene, SQVTM is the CDR1 and ANQGSEA is the CDR2. The CDR3 spans 15 residues, from the cysteine through the phenylalanine. The read is trimmed to its CDR3 DNA, 45 bases read in frame from base 1. Notes on this clonotype: The antigen it binds to is not known. At one end the junction does not follow the germline gene, possibly because of a read error.

cDNA was synthesized by template-switch 5'RACE using a primer carrying a 10-nucleotide random unique molecular identifier by which each TCR transcript was tagged. Every sequencing run covered 15-18 subjects and yielded more than 160 million TCR-beta sequences. Total RNA was extracted with the RNeasy kit. Using the KAPA Real-time Library Amplification kit, TCR-beta VDJ regions were amplified with primers for the TCR constant region and the 5'RACE anchor. A first PCR added sample indexes and Illumina adaptors, after which a second PCR increased the library yield. After purification with Ampure beads, the TCR product of roughly 650 bp was size-selected on a 2% E-gel SizeSelection system. Before pooling, libraries had their quality checked on a Bioanalyzer, their concentration measured with Qubit, and their quantity determined with the Kapa Library Quantification kit. An Illumina HiSeq 2500 was used to sequence the libraries paired-end at 2 x 150 bp. To increase sequence diversity, roughly 24-32% phiX was spiked into each library pool. Per the source publication's procedure: Quality-filtered reads were processed with the UMI-based MiGEC pipeline, and over 85% of raw TCR sequences were removed by the MiGEC pipeline during error correction. IMGT germline references were used for aligning VDJ genes, and each clonotype was defined as a unique CDR3 amino acid sequence together with its V-J genes. Clonal expansion, Shannon diversity and CDR3 relatedness (CalcPairwiseDistances, ClusterSamples) were evaluated with VDJtools, and phylogenetic trees were built with CLCbio workbench. Using coefficient-of-variation modelling across technical triplicates, the study counted a clone as expanded if it had at least 8 unique UMIs. The public reads were reanalyzed by TCRdb: fastp trimming at Q25, MiXCR alignment, in-frame beta chains only. Rows are combined by CDR3 protein, so each entry shows the most common genes and DNA. It is TCRdb's table, rather than the study itself, that gives the V and J calls and clone size. This sample gives about 84,000 distinct CDR3 sequences in total; 10% to 13% of them show up just once. The ten largest clones represent about 1.7% of the sample.

Study-wide findings and limitations: The highest TCR clonal expansion was observed in HAM/TSP patients, whereas the lowest was observed in MS patients, even when compared with healthy controls. No identical CDR3 amino acid sequences were found to be shared among expanded clones across subjects, suggesting that TCR-beta repertoires were private in all groups.

This receptor chain uses TRBV29-1 and TRBJ2-1, and the D gene may be TRBD1, 5 bases matching. Sequenced sample: PBMCs. The sequence was obtained from a man aged 40-49 years in good health. The CDR3 protein: CSASTGKSSYNEQIF. The DNA sequence reads TGCAGCGCCTCAACAGGTAAAAGCTCCTACAATGAGCAGATCTTC.